This T cell receptor beta chain was profiled in a study of blood T cells in healthy people across ages. Whole-study findings and limits: A roughly linear fall in TCR beta diversity per million T cells was seen with increasing age.

This CDR3 has 15 residues. The germline CDR1 and CDR2 sequences are LGHNA and YNFKEQ. Trimming stripped 3 bases from V and 8 bases from J, with 17 bases between. A J-beta primer mix and a sample-barcoded 5' primer were used in a second PCR of roughly 6 to 11 cycles. TCRdb reprocessed the 5' RACE reads with MiXCR, giving one entry per CDR3 protein. Of 790,000 or so distinct CDR3 sequences in the sample, 56% were seen once. As concerns this clonotype: The antigen remains undetermined.

Sequenced material: blood. This clonotype was sampled from a man aged 35-49 years in good health. The chain joins TRBV4-2 to TRBJ2-1; D might be TRBD2 (5 bases). Here the CDR3 DNA reads TGTGCCAGCAGCCAGGATATAGCGAGTATAGATGAGCAGTTCTTC. It translates to CASSQDIASIDEQFF.